One and the same sample provided the 12 T cell receptor beta chains below, sequenced in a study of T cells after yellow fever vaccination. One entry per CDR3 protein, called by TCRdb with MiXCR from the 5' RACE reads. Of 150,000 to 200,000 distinct CDR3 sequences detected, about 6% appear once; the ten largest clones hold just under 3%. The sequenced sample was CD4+ T cells sorted from PBMCs, obtained on the day of the first yellow fever vaccination. Source of these receptors: a man aged 18 to 35 who received the YFV17D yellow fever vaccine.

This CDR3 reads CASSKVDMGFSYNEQFF. For the CDR3, the DNA is TGCGCCAGCAGCAAAGTGGACATGGGGTTCTCCTACAATGAGCAGTTCTTC. The rearrangement links TRBV4-1 to TRBJ2-1, with D possibly matching TRBD1 (5 bases). V gave up 5 bases and J gave up 0 bases, with 17 bases separating them. Germline V gene data show CDR1 as MGHRA and CDR2 as YSYEKL. This CDR3 spans 17 amino acids.

The chain uses TRBV7-8 and TRBJ2-1; D is undetermined. The CDR3 loop spans 12 amino acids. The V end was cut by 7 bases, the J end by 1 base, with 5 bases between. Looked up from germline, CDR1 is SGHVS and CDR2 is FQNEAQ. The DNA of the CDR3 is TGTGCCAGCACCCTTTCCTACAATGAGCAGTTCTTC. The encoded protein is CASTLSYNEQFF.

The rearrangement uses TRBV11-2 and TRBJ2-7, with 9 positions matching TRBD1. Germline lookup yields CDR1 SGHAT and CDR2 FQNNGV. With V trimmed by 5 bases and J by 3 bases, 5 bases remained unmatched. The CDR3 has 14 residues. CDR3 bases: TGTGCCAGCAGCCTGCGGACAGGGGACTACGAGCAGTACTTC. Protein: CASSLRTGDYEQYF.

There are many counts of this clonotype. The V call is TRBV7-6, the J call TRBJ2-5, with 8 nucleotides matching TRBD1. The V gene end was trimmed by 2 bases and the J gene end by 5 bases; junction bases not matched to a gene: 10. Looked up from germline, CDR1 is SGHVS and CDR2 is FNYEAQ. CDR3 length: 16 residues. CDR3: CASSLRPGGAGETQYF. The DNA of the CDR3 is TGTGCCAGCAGCTTACGACCAGGGGGCGCGGGGGAGACCCAGTACTTC. The full variable domain, its missing parts supplied by reference TRBV7-6 and TRBJ2-5, is GAGVSQSPRYKVTKRGQDVALRCDPISGHVSLYWYRQALGQGPEFLTYFNYEAQQDKSGLPNDRFSAERPEGSISTLTIQRTEQRDSAMYRCASSLRPGGAGETQYFGPGTRLLVL.

At least ten counts were recorded for this clonotype. This chain connects TRBV7-3 to TRBJ1-6; TRBD1 matches 12 bases. Looked up from germline, CDR1 is SGHTA and CDR2 is FQGTGA. Losses at the gene ends were 5 bases for V and 9 bases for J; bases not matched to a gene: 5. The CDR3 sequence is 15 residues long. The CDR3 region is CASSLRDRGLSPLHF. CDR3 DNA sequence: TGTGCCAGCAGCCTCCGGGACAGGGGGCTTTCACCCCTCCACTTT.

This clonotype showed up just a few times. The genes are TRBV3-1 and TRBJ1-1; D ambiguous. In germline, CDR1 is LGHDT, CDR2 YNNKEL (reference sequence). This CDR3 has 14 amino acids. V shed 3 bases and J shed 8 bases, with 16 bases lying between them. CDR3 amino acids: CASSQHPPAREAFF. CDR3 nucleotides: TGTGCCAGCAGCCAGCATCCCCCGGCACGCGAAGCTTTCTTT.

The chain's CDR3 is CATSRENSPLHF. The CDR3 nucleotides read TGTGCCACCAGCAGAGAAAATTCACCCCTCCACTTT. The chain carries TRBV15 and TRBJ1-6; D gene unclear. Per the germline V gene, CDR1 is LNHNV and CDR2 is YYDKDF (reference sequence). There are 12 residues in the CDR3. V dropped 0 bases and J dropped 7 bases, with 1 base sitting between them.

At least ten counts were recorded for this clonotype. The chain joins TRBV9 to TRBJ1-3; D may be TRBD1 (5 bases). With 0 bases removed from V and 4 bases from J, the gap between germline ends came to 8 bases. The CDR3 has 14 residues. Germline CDR1 reads SGDLS; CDR2 reads YYNGEE. The CDR3 region is CASSVEAGGNTIYF. The DNA of the CDR3 is TGTGCCAGCAGCGTAGAGGCAGGGGGAAACACCATATATTTT.

This clonotype was seen more than once but under ten times. The gene calls are TRBV18 and TRBJ2-5; TRBD2 is a possible D gene (6 bases). Germline V gene sequence: CDR1 KGHSH, CDR2 LQKENI. CDR3 length: 14 amino acids. Trimming stripped 2 bases from V and 4 bases from J, with 11 bases between. The CDR3 sequence: CASSPVTRTETQYF. CDR3 in DNA: TGTGCCAGCTCACCAGTGACTAGAACAGAGACCCAGTACTTC. Full variable domain (rest looked up from reference TRBV18 and TRBJ2-5): NAGVMQNPRHLVRRRGQEARLRCSPMKGHSHVYWYRQLPEEGLKFMVYLQKENIIDESGMPKERFSAEFPKEGPSILRIQQVVRGDSAAYFCASSPVTRTETQYFGPGTRLLVL.

This rearrangement joins TRBV5-5 to TRBJ2-7; 10 nucleotides agree with TRBD1. The ends lost 2 bases at V and 5 bases at J; junction bases unmatched: 10. Germline V CDR1 and CDR2: SGHKS, YYEKEE (reference sequence). The CDR3 runs to 16 residues. The CDR3 nucleotides read TGTGCCAGCAGCTTATCGCTCGGGACAGGGGTCCACGAGCAGTACTTC. This sequence encodes CASSLSLGTGVHEQYF.

This clonotype was seen more than once but under ten times. CDR3 bases: TGTGCCAGCAGCTTAGCGCGACTAGCGGGGACCATCAATGAGCAGTTCTTC. It translates to CASSLARLAGTINEQFF. The rearrangement uses TRBV7-2 and TRBJ2-1, with 11 bases that match TRBD2. Trimming at V came to 0 bases and at J to 6 bases, leaving 7 bases not matched to a gene. CDR1 is SGHTA and CDR2 is FQGNSA in the germline V gene. The CDR3 sequence is 17 residues long. Using reference TRBV7-2 and TRBJ2-1 for the parts outside the CDR3, the full variable domain is GAGVSQSPSNKVTEKGKDVELRCDPISGHTALYWYRQSLGQGLEFLIYFQGNSAPDKSGLPSDRFSAERTGGSVSTLTIQRTQQEDSAVYLCASSLARLAGTINEQFFGPGTRLTVL.

This clonotype was seen a handful of times. CDR3 region: CASTVAGGYNEQFF. The CDR3, as DNA: TGCGCCAGTACCGTAGCGGGGGGTTACAATGAGCAGTTCTTC. J is TRBJ2-1 and V is TRBV5-1; 10 bases align to TRBD2. This CDR3 is built from 14 residues. In germline, CDR1 is SGHRS, CDR2 YFSETQ. The junction had 6 bases not matched to a gene; V was cut back by 8 bases and J by 4 bases.